The 19 T cell receptor beta chains below were found in one sample sequenced in a study of T-cell reconstitution after alpha-beta-depleted transplantation in children. Unique molecular identifiers featured in how the TCRbeta library was prepared. From the PCR reads, TCRdb called clonotypes with MiXCR, one entry per CDR3 protein. The table shows 420,000 or so distinct CDR3 sequences, with roughly a tenth occurring only once. The sequenced sample was PBMCs from the stem cell graft donor, obtained from the stem cell graft. The source of these receptors is a human donor who donated a stem cell graft to a child with acute myeloid leukemia.

The chain has TRBV6-2 or TRBV6-3 and TRBJ2-1, with 10 bases matching TRBD2. Trimming at V came to 5 bases and at J to 9 bases, leaving 1 base not matched to a gene. Germline CDR1 is MNHEY and CDR2 is SVGEGT. There are 12 residues in the CDR3. CDR3 in DNA: TGTGCCAGCAGTGGGACTAGCGTTGAGCAGTTCTTC. Encoded protein: CASSGTSVEQFF.

This clonotype occurred many times. The V gene is TRBV5-8, the J gene TRBJ2-7; D is ambiguous. The germline gives CDR1 SGHTS, CDR2 YDEGEE. Deletions cut 0 bases from V and 3 bases from J, with 4 bases between. The CDR3 totals 12 residues. The CDR3 sequence is CASSLVRYEQYV. The CDR3 bases are TGTGCCAGCAGCTTGGTACGCTACGAGCAGTACGTC.

The rearrangement links TRBV20-1 to TRBJ1-2, with D possibly TRBD1 on 6 matching bases. Between the trimmed V and J ends, which lost 2 bases and 4 bases, there was a span of 17 bases. The germline V gene encodes CDR1 DFQATT and CDR2 SNEGSKA (reference sequence). The CDR3 has 15 residues. The CDR3 loop is CSARSPGGHPYGYTF. The CDR3 bases are TGCAGTGCTAGAAGCCCGGGGGGGCATCCCTATGGCTACACCTTC.

V usage is TRBV5-6 and J usage is TRBJ1-5; a possible D gene is TRBD1 (5 bases). In germline, CDR1 is SGHDT, CDR2 YYEEEE. The CDR3 runs to 16 residues. Trimming stripped 1 base from V and 5 bases from J, with 16 bases between. CDR3 DNA sequence: TGTGCCAGCAGCTTGTCGCGGCAGGGTGGCTATCAGCCCCAGCATTTT. It yields the protein CASSLSRQGGYQPQHF.

The chain carries TRBV30 and TRBJ1-4; D not certain. The CDR3 sequence is 15 residues long. Germline V CDR1 and CDR2: GTSNPN, SVGIG (reference sequence). V shed 0 bases and J shed 3 bases, with 11 bases lying between them. CDR3 sequence (DNA): TGTGCCTGGAGTGTACAAAGATGGGCTAATGAAAAACTGTTTTTT. It specifies CAWSVQRWANEKLFF.

Many counts were recorded for this clonotype. The rearrangement joins TRBV29-1 to TRBJ2-7; 12 nucleotides align to TRBD1. This CDR3 is 13 amino acids long. Germline V CDR1 and CDR2: SQVTM, ANQGSEA. With 2 bases clipped from V and 6 bases from J, the junction kept 2 bases outside the gene matches. The CDR3 loop reads CSVERDRGPEQYF. As DNA, the CDR3 is TGCAGCGTTGAACGGGACAGGGGGCCCGAGCAGTACTTC.

The rearrangement links TRBV20-1 to TRBJ2-7; perhaps TRBD2 as D (6 bases). V lost 3 bases to trimming and J lost 4 bases, with 13 bases between them. Per germline, CDR1 DFQATT and CDR2 SNEGSKA (reference sequence). The length of the CDR3 is 13 residues. CDR3 sequence: CSASRAEGYEQYF. DNA of the CDR3: TGCAGTGCTAGTCGTGCGGAGGGGTACGAGCAGTACTTC.

In this sample, this clonotype turned up many times. The rearrangement links TRBV6-5 to TRBJ1-5; no clear D gene. CDR3 size: 14 residues. Trimming pared 2 bases from V and 0 bases from J, leaving 5 bases between. Germline V CDR1 and CDR2: MNHEY, SVGAGI. Here the CDR3 reads CASSYANSNQPQHF. CDR3 in DNA: TGTGCCAGCAGTTACGCCAATAGCAATCAGCCCCAGCATTTT.

The gene calls are TRBV12-3 or TRBV12-4 and TRBJ2-1; D uncertain. V shed 6 bases and J shed 9 bases, with 12 bases lying between them. The CDR3 is 12 residues long. DNA for the CDR3: TGTGCCAGCAGCCGTCCTACCCCTGAGCAGTTCTTC. Translation gives CASSRPTPEQFF.

This clonotype was detected only once. The chain joins TRBV5-4 to TRBJ1-4; perhaps TRBD1 as D (5 bases). CDR1 and CDR2 from the germline V gene are SGHNT and YYREEE (reference sequence). Between the trimmed V and J ends, which lost 4 bases and 0 bases, there was a span of 10 bases. CDR3 length: 15 amino acids. CDR3 sequence reads: CASSTGATTNEKLFF. In DNA, the CDR3 is TGTGCCAGCAGCACTGGGGCGACAACTAATGAAAAACTGTTTTTT.

This clonotype has a handful of counts. The gene calls are TRBV27 and TRBJ2-3, with D maybe TRBD2 (5 bases). CDR1 and CDR2 (germline): MNHEY, SMNVEV (reference sequence). The V end was cut by 4 bases, the J end by 7 bases, with 12 bases between. The CDR3 length is 13 residues. The CDR3 sequence is CASSSYPGNTQYF. CDR3 DNA: TGTGCCAGCAGTTCTTACCCCGGGAATACGCAGTATTTT.

This clonotype was counted between two and nine times. This chain uses TRBV29-1 with TRBJ1-4; a weak D match, TRBD1 (6 bases). Germline loops: CDR1 SQVTM, CDR2 ANQGSEA. The germline V and J ends were trimmed by 6 bases and 3 bases, with 20 bases remaining between them. This CDR3 is built from 16 residues. This chain's CDR3 is CSVQRGQGYANEKLFF. The CDR3 DNA reads TGCAGCGTGCAACGAGGCCAGGGGTATGCTAATGAAAAACTGTTTTTT.

This chain links TRBV9 with TRBJ2-3; 13 bases map to TRBD2. The V segment lost 3 bases and the J segment 0 bases; nucleotides outside the gene matches: 4. The CDR3 sequence is 17 residues long. Germline V gives CDR1 SGDLS, CDR2 YYNGEE. The CDR3 protein is CASSAGLAGSSTDTQYF. The DNA for the CDR3 is TGTGCCAGCAGCGCGGGACTAGCGGGGAGTAGCACAGATACGCAGTATTTT.

This clonotype was seen a handful of times. The chain recombines TRBV5-1 with TRBJ1-5; D remains ambiguous. The CDR3 runs 13 residues. The V gene's germline CDR1 is SGHRS and CDR2 YFSETQ. The V end lost 1 base, the J end lost 6 bases, and 8 bases lay between the germline ends. The CDR3 nucleotides read TGCGCCAGCAGCTTGCTGGTTGGTCAGCCCCAGCATTTT. Protein sequence: CASSLLVGQPQHF.

This clonotype was seen more than once but under ten times. This rearrangement joins TRBV4-3 to TRBJ2-2; weak D call: TRBD2 (5 bases). The V and J ends lost 0 bases and 3 bases respectively, with 11 bases between them. CDR1 and CDR2 (germline): LGHNA, YSLEER. There are 16 residues in the CDR3. The CDR3 reads CASSQDSGIYTGELFF. The CDR3 bases are TGCGCCAGCAGCCAAGATTCGGGGATTTACACCGGGGAGCTGTTTTTT.

This clonotype was detected only a few times. The CDR3 loop reads CASSFPPFLNTGELFF. The CDR3 bases are TGTGCCAGCAGTTTCCCCCCTTTTCTGAACACCGGGGAGCTGTTTTTT. The chain uses TRBV27 and TRBJ2-2; no definite D call. This CDR3 has 16 amino acids. Germline loops: CDR1 MNHEY, CDR2 SMNVEV (reference sequence). The ends were cut back, 3 bases at V and 1 base at J, with 12 bases in the middle.

This clonotype was counted only a few times. The rearrangement links TRBV20-1 to TRBJ2-3; D unresolved. The germline V gene has CDR1 DFQATT and CDR2 SNEGSKA (reference sequence). The V end was cut by 1 base, the J end by 8 bases, with 10 bases between. CDR3 length: 12 residues. The CDR3 loop is CSARVSSGTQYF. Here the CDR3 DNA reads TGCAGTGCTAGAGTTAGTTCGGGTACGCAGTATTTT.

V gene TRBV6-5 combines with J gene TRBJ2-5, with 7 bases matching TRBD1. Losses at the gene ends were 6 bases for V and 5 bases for J; bases not matched to a gene: 9. Germline V gives CDR1 MNHEY, CDR2 SVGAGI. This CDR3 contains 14 residues. CDR3: CASSLRGRGETQYF. The CDR3 DNA follows: TGTGCCAGCAGCCTCCGGGGCAGGGGGGAGACCCAGTACTTC.

This clonotype was seen a few times. The chain links TRBV20-1 to TRBJ2-5; 8 bases align to TRBD2. With V trimmed by 6 bases and J by 2 bases, 5 bases remained unmatched. The CDR3 loop spans 13 amino acids. The germline V gene encodes CDR1 DFQATT and CDR2 SNEGSKA (reference sequence). The CDR3, as DNA: TGCAGTGCCACCCGGGAGGGGCAAGAGACCCAGTACTTC. Encoded protein: CSATREGQETQYF.